Given below is one T cell receptor (beta chain) in context. TCRdb reprocessed the 5' RACE reads and stores each CDR3 protein as one record, lacking DNA. Here the sample table reports 400,000 to 500,000 distinct CDR3 sequences. The data were taken from a study of T cells expressing NK-cell markers. The sequencing input was blood T cells: a sorted CD56 or NKG2C T cell subset, CD4+ or CD8+ T cells, or bulk PBMC T cells (not recorded which). The clonotype originates from a woman aged 18 to 75 in good health.

CDR3 in amino acids: CASTDSRIGEQYF. J is TRBJ2-7 and V is TRBV12-3 or TRBV12-4; TCRdb's D call of TRBD1 is untestable without DNA. This CDR3 region has 13 residues.